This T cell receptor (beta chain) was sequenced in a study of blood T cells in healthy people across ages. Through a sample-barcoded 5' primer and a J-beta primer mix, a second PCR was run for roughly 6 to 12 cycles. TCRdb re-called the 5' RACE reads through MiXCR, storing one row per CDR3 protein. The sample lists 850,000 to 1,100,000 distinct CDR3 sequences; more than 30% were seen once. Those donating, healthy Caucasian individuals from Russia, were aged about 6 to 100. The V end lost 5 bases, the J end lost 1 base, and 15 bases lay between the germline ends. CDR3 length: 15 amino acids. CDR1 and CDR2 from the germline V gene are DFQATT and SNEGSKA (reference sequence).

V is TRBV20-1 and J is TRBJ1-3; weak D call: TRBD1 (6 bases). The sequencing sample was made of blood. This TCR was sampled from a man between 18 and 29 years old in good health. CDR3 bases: TGCAGTGCTCCGGACTTCAGGGGTTCTGGAAACACCATATATTTT. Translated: CSAPDFRGSGNTIYF.